This T cell receptor beta chain came from a study of sequential checkpoint blockade in melanoma. This clone appeared a single time. Trimming removed 0 bases from V and 5 bases from J, with 13 bases in between. Per germline, CDR1 SEHNR and CDR2 FQNEAQ (reference sequence). The length of the CDR3 is 15 residues. Clones were read by immunoSEQ multiplex PCR, and TCRdb kept only the in-frame ones, dropping some. The sample includes tens of thousands of clones, about 83% of them seen just once. Treatment: randomized to nivolumab then ipilimumab (arm A) or the reverse (arm B). The gene calls are TRBV7-9 and TRBJ2-5, with D tentatively TRBD1 (5 bases). The input for sequencing was CD8+ T cells sorted from blood (inferred from file names), taken from a patient given nivolumab and ipilimumab in sequence. The receptor was isolated from a human donor with melanoma. DNA for the CDR3: TGTGCCAGCAGCTTAGCCCGACAGATTCGGGAGACCCAGTACTTC. It encodes CASSLARQIRETQYF.